The T cell receptor beta chain described here comes from a study of T cell changes during pregnancy in multiple sclerosis. Germline V lookup: CDR1 MDHEN, CDR2 SYDVKM. The CDR3 is 15 residues long. The junction had 11 bases not matched to a gene; V was cut back by 7 bases and J by 2 bases. Data came from immunoSEQ multiplex PCR; TCRdb stores just in-frame clones and leaves some out. The sample holds approximately 130,000 clones, 95% to 98% seen once. The origin of this receptor is a female donor with multiple sclerosis, enrolled in a pregnancy study. The input for sequencing was peripheral blood, taken after pregnancy. The rearrangement uses TRBV28 and TRBJ2-7; 7 bases agree with TRBD2. The CDR3 DNA sequence: TGTGCCAGCACTCGTACCATGACTAGCCCCTACGAGCAGTACTTC. Residues: CASTRTMTSPYEQYF.